These 32 T cell receptor beta chains were sequenced from one sample in a study of spatial heterogeneity in lung cancer (dated by TCRdb to the late 2010s). General study outcomes and caveats: The tumor nonsynonymous mutation count correlated with the number of expanded intratumoral alpha and beta TCRs.

Read against the paper, the sample's time point label means: sample taken at primary tumor resection. The library was prepared using 5' RACE. The sequencer listed for this sample is NextSeq 500. Clones were called with MiXCR by TCRdb after fastp trimmed the public reads at Q25, and only in-frame beta chains were retained. Each record represents a unique CDR3 protein, reported with the most common genes and DNA among its rows. The sample includes 13,000 to 15,000 distinct CDR3 sequences, with over 3.5% observed a single time. Of the sample, 15% to 20% falls within the top ten clones. These receptors lack a known antigen. The input for sequencing was lung tumor tissue, taken at surgery. Source of these receptors: a female donor with early-stage non-small cell lung cancer.

This clonotype appeared many times. V is TRBV27 and J is TRBJ1-4; 7 positions match TRBD1. The CDR3 runs to 14 residues. Germline CDR1 reads MNHEY; CDR2 reads SMNVEV (reference sequence). V dropped 5 bases and J dropped 8; count of bases not matched to a gene: 8. The CDR3 spells CASSTIDRAEKLFF. Written as DNA, the CDR3 is TGTGCCAGCAGTACGATTGACAGGGCCGAAAAACTGTTTTTT.

This clonotype is labeled medium-sized (0.01 to 0.1%). The V and J genes are TRBV18 and TRBJ1-2; a possible D gene is TRBD1 (5 bases). The CDR3 covers 14 residues. Germline V lookup: CDR1 KGHSH, CDR2 LQKENI. V was clipped by 3 bases and J by 4 bases, with 12 bases between them. CDR3 sequence (DNA): TGTGCCAGCTCACCCCCCGGACATAGCTATGGCTACACCTTC. Protein: CASSPPGHSYGYTF. Filled out from reference TRBV18 and TRBJ1-2, the complete variable domain reads NAGVMQNPRHLVRRRGQEARLRCSPMKGHSHVYWYRQLPEEGLKFMVYLQKENIIDESGMPKERFSAEFPKEGPSILRIQQVVRGDSAAYFCASSPPGHSYGYTFGSGTRLTVV.

This clonotype has at least ten counts. The V and J genes are TRBV4-3 and TRBJ2-2; the D is unclear. The V gene's germline CDR1 is LGHNA and CDR2 YSLEER. The CDR3 consists of 13 residues. Trimming removed 0 bases at V and 5 bases at J, with 4 bases between. The CDR3 bases are TGCGCCAGCAGCCAAGATTTAACCGGGGAGCTGTTTTTT. Amino acids: CASSQDLTGELFF.

By its share, this clonotype is medium-sized (0.01 to 0.1%). The chain joins TRBV6-6 to TRBJ1-6; D uncertain. Trimming removed 4 bases at V and 8 bases at J, with 12 bases between. There are 14 residues in the CDR3. Looked up from germline, CDR1 is MNHNY and CDR2 is SVGAGI (reference sequence). Written as DNA, the CDR3 is TGTGCCAGCAGTTCGGCATCGGGCCATTCACCCCTCCACTTT. It specifies CASSSASGHSPLHF.

In this sample, this clonotype turned up many times. The germline gene is not matched at one end of the junction; a read error may be the cause. The chain is built from TRBV7-7 and TRBJ2-5, with 8 nucleotides matching TRBD2. The germline V gene encodes CDR1 SSHAT and CDR2 FNYEAQ (reference sequence). The CDR3 sequence is 14 residues long. CDR3 coding DNA: TGTGCTAGCACCCCAACGGGGGGGAGAGAGACCCAGTACTTC. Amino acid sequence: CASTPTGGRETQYF.

In its sample, this clonotype was seen many times. V and J are TRBV6-6 and TRBJ1-5, with D perhaps matching TRBD1 (5 bases). Trimming stripped 4 bases from V and 3 bases from J, with 13 bases between. Germline CDR1 MNHNY, CDR2 SVGAGI (reference sequence). The CDR3 sequence is 15 residues long. The CDR3 sequence: CASSFLQGSNQPQHF. The CDR3 DNA is TGTGCCAGCAGTTTTCTGCAGGGATCCAATCAGCCCCAGCATTTT.

This clonotype was seen ten or more times. This chain links TRBV20-1 with TRBJ1-1; D ambiguous. The V and J ends lost 2 bases and 1 base respectively, with 11 bases between them. The germline V gene encodes CDR1 DFQATT and CDR2 SNEGSKA (reference sequence). This CDR3 has 14 amino acids. The CDR3 region has the DNA TGCAGTGCTAGACCCCGGGTAGCGAACACTGAAGCTTTCTTT. This translates into CSARPRVANTEAFF.

This clonotype was seen ten or more times. The chain employs TRBV5-4 and TRBJ1-3; D remains unclear. Trimming left V 4 bases short and J 0 bases short, with 11 bases between. The CDR3 runs to 15 residues. The germline V gene encodes CDR1 SGHNT and CDR2 YYREEE (reference sequence). CDR3 protein: CASSALLSSGNTIYF. For the CDR3, the DNA is TGTGCCAGCAGCGCCTTACTGAGCTCTGGAAACACCATATATTTT.

This clonotype occurred many times. The chain joins TRBV6-1 to TRBJ1-6; no definite D call. Trimming pared 4 bases from V and 8 bases from J, leaving 15 bases between. The CDR3 loop spans 15 amino acids. Germline lookup yields CDR1 MNHNS and CDR2 SASEGT. The CDR3 DNA follows: TGTGCCAGCAGTGCAGGACGGGTGCGCCATTCACCCCTCCACTTT. Its translation is CASSAGRVRHSPLHF.

This clonotype was seen repeatedly, ten times or more. The rearrangement uses TRBV12-3 or TRBV12-4 and TRBJ2-2; TRBD1 aligns across 10 bases. The CDR3 consists of 15 residues. V dropped 7 bases and J dropped 4; count of bases not matched to a gene: 6. Here the CDR3 reads CASKKGQGSTGELFF. The CDR3 DNA follows: TGTGCCAGCAAAAAGGGACAGGGGTCCACCGGGGAGCTGTTTTTT.

This clonotype has ten or more counts. The chain employs TRBV7-9 and TRBJ2-1; 14 bases map to TRBD2. The V gene end was trimmed by 1 base and the J gene end by 7 bases; junction bases not matched to a gene: 3. The CDR3 extends over 16 amino acids. Germline loops: CDR1 SEHNR, CDR2 FQNEAQ (reference sequence). Here the CDR3 reads CASSLGTSGGWNEQFF. DNA for the CDR3: TGTGCCAGCAGCTTAGGGACTAGCGGGGGGTGGAATGAGCAGTTCTTC.

This clonotype came up many times. The chain couples TRBV18 to TRBJ2-5; possible D gene TRBD2, 6 bases. Germline CDR1 reads KGHSH; CDR2 reads LQKENI. V was trimmed by 3 bases and J by 1 base, leaving 6 bases between them. This CDR3 contains 13 residues. CDR3 sequence reads: CASSPGLQETQYF. The DNA of the CDR3 is TGTGCCAGCTCACCGGGACTCCAAGAGACCCAGTACTTC.

This clonotype was counted at least ten times. The CDR3: CASSSSMKTQYF. CDR3 bases: TGTGCCAGCAGCTCTAGCATGAAGACCCAGTACTTC. The chain couples TRBV7-9 to TRBJ2-5; D might be TRBD2 (5 bases). Trimming cost V 4 bases and J 6 bases, with 9 bases left between them. Germline CDR1 reads SEHNR; CDR2 reads FQNEAQ (reference sequence). The length of the CDR3 is 12 residues.

This clonotype occurred many times. The chain employs TRBV12-5 and TRBJ2-1, with a possible D match to TRBD2 (6 bases). The ends were cut back, 4 bases at V and 8 bases at J, with 15 bases in the middle. This CDR3 is 14 amino acids long. CDR1 LGHNT and CDR2 FRNRAP come from the germline V gene. CDR3 amino acids: CASGSPVEGDEQFF. The CDR3 DNA reads as TGTGCTAGTGGTTCCCCGGTGGAGGGAGATGAGCAGTTCTTC. Full variable domain (outside the CDR3, taken from reference TRBV12-5 and TRBJ2-1): DARVTQTPRHKVTEMGQEVTMRCQPILGHNTVFWYRQTMMQGLELLAYFRNRAPLDDSGMPKDRFSAEMPDATLATLKIQPSEPRDSAVYFCASGSPVEGDEQFFGPGTRLTVL.

This clonotype has a count of ten or more. The CDR3 DNA follows: TGCGCCAGCAGCCAGGGGGACTACTACAATGAGCAGTTCTTC. This gives the protein CASSQGDYYNEQFF. This sequence joins TRBV4-1 and TRBJ2-1, with 7 bases lining up with TRBD2. CDR3 length: 14 amino acids. V lost 3 bases, J lost 3 bases, and 2 bases stayed unmatched. Per germline, CDR1 MGHRA and CDR2 YSYEKL.

Ten or more counts support this clonotype. This chain uses TRBV5-4 with TRBJ2-5; tentative D call: TRBD2 (6 bases). CDR1 and CDR2 from the germline V gene are SGHNT and YYREEE (reference sequence). This CDR3 region has 15 residues. V was trimmed by 4 bases and J by 5 bases, leaving 18 bases between them. CDR3 DNA: TGTGCCAGCAGCGGCGGAGGGGCGCCCCGGGAGACCCAGTACTTC. Translating gives CASSGGGAPRETQYF.

This clonotype was counted at least ten times. The chain links TRBV7-8 to TRBJ2-5; TRBD2 agrees at 11 bases. Germline V gene sequence: CDR1 SGHVS, CDR2 FQNEAQ. V was clipped by 6 bases and J by 2 bases; unmatched bases: 11. The CDR3 totals 17 residues. CDR3 coding DNA: TGTGCCAGCAGTCGCTACCTAGCGGGGGGTCGTCAAGAGACCCAGTACTTC. It encodes CASSRYLAGGRQETQYF.

This clonotype was picked up many times. V gene TRBV4-1 combines with J gene TRBJ2-2, with 16 bases identical to TRBD2. Trimming removed 3 bases from V and 7 bases from J; junction bases left unmatched: 11. The CDR3 totals 19 residues. Germline loops: CDR1 MGHRA, CDR2 YSYEKL. The CDR3 loop is CASSQIPGLAGGLSGELFF. The CDR3 region has the DNA TGCGCCAGCAGCCAGATACCGGGACTAGCGGGGGGGTTAAGCGGGGAGCTGTTTTTT.

This clonotype was counted ten times or more. The chain carries TRBV20-1 and TRBJ2-5, with a possible D match to TRBD2 (6 bases). The CDR3 extends over 14 amino acids. V shed 1 base and J shed 1 base, with 10 bases lying between them. The germline V gene encodes CDR1 DFQATT and CDR2 SNEGSKA (reference sequence). Here the CDR3 reads CSARGGTAQETQYF. CDR3 nucleotides: TGCAGTGCTAGAGGGGGGACTGCCCAAGAGACCCAGTACTTC.

This clonotype was seen many times. The chain is built from TRBV27 and TRBJ2-1; 7 nucleotides line up with TRBD2. From germline, CDR1 is MNHEY and CDR2 SMNVEV (reference sequence). This CDR3 has 17 amino acids. With 5 bases clipped from V and 0 bases from J, the junction kept 10 bases outside the gene matches. The chain's CDR3 is CASSPDGRGYSYNEQFF. The CDR3 nucleotides are TGTGCCAGCAGTCCGGACGGGCGGGGGTACTCCTACAATGAGCAGTTCTTC.

This clonotype was counted at least ten times. The CDR3 loop reads CASSKGDTGELFF. CDR3 coding DNA: TGTGCCAGCAGCAAGGGAGACACCGGGGAGCTGTTTTTT. The rearrangement uses TRBV7-2 and TRBJ2-2, with D maybe TRBD2 (5 bases). Between the trimmed V and J ends, which lost 5 bases and 3 bases, there was a span of 7 bases. The germline V gene encodes CDR1 SGHTA and CDR2 FQGNSA. This CDR3 comprises 13 residues.

This clonotype was counted ten times or more. The chain has TRBV3-1 and TRBJ2-7; 11 positions agree with TRBD1. Trimming removed 4 bases from V and 6 bases from J; junction bases left unmatched: 8. Germline V gene sequence: CDR1 LGHDT, CDR2 YNNKEL (reference sequence). The CDR3 is 15 residues long. CDR3 sequence (DNA): TGTGCCAGCAGCCGAAAGGGACAGGGGGTAGGCGAGCAGTACTTC. Protein: CASSRKGQGVGEQYF.

This clonotype was detected a few times. The rearrangement uses TRBV5-1 and TRBJ1-2, with 7 positions matching TRBD1. CDR1 is SGHRS, CDR2 YFSETQ, per germline. The CDR3 runs 13 residues. Trimming cost V 4 bases and J 3 bases; bases outside gene matches: 3. The CDR3 DNA reads as TGCGCCAGCAGCCTCACAGGGGACTATGGCTACACCTTC. Its translation is CASSLTGDYGYTF.

The sample holds a few counts of this clonotype. CDR3 region: CASRVSGGRQETQYF. In DNA, the CDR3 is TGTGCCAGCAGGGTCAGCGGGGGGAGGCAAGAGACCCAGTACTTC. V is TRBV6-5 and J is TRBJ2-5; 9 bases agree with TRBD2. The CDR3 contains 15 residues. The J segment lost 2 bases and the V segment lost 6 bases, leaving 7 bases of the junction unmatched. Germline CDR1 is MNHEY and CDR2 is SVGAGI.

This clonotype occurred many times. DNA of the CDR3: TGTGCCACCAGCAGAGATATAACGGTCTACGAGCAGTACTTC. It is translated as CATSRDITVYEQYF. This chain uses TRBV15 with TRBJ2-7; D not resolved. In germline, CDR1 is LNHNV, CDR2 YYDKDF (reference sequence). The CDR3 covers 14 residues. V lost 0 bases and J lost 3, with 9 bases in between.

V is TRBV5-1 and J is TRBJ2-5, with unresolved D. The V end lost 2 bases, the J end lost 5 bases, and 13 bases lay between the germline ends. The CDR3 runs to 14 residues. Germline CDR1 and CDR2: SGHRS and YFSETQ. CDR3 protein: CASSFTGVRETQYF. The CDR3 DNA reads as TGCGCCAGCAGCTTCACTGGGGTTAGGGAGACCCAGTACTTC.

Many counts were recorded for this clonotype. The V call is TRBV28, the J call TRBJ1-5; 10 nucleotides agree with TRBD1. The V and J ends lost 10 bases and 6 bases, in that order; junction bases with no gene match: 21. CDR1 and CDR2 (germline): MDHEN, SYDVKM. This CDR3 is 18 amino acids long. CDR3 loop: CAISTDRGRSRGSQPQHF. The DNA of the CDR3 is TGTGCCATATCAACCGACAGGGGGCGAAGTAGGGGGAGTCAGCCCCAGCATTTT. Using reference TRBV28 and TRBJ1-5 for the parts outside the CDR3, the full variable domain is DVKVTQSSRYLVKRTGEKVFLECVQDMDHENMFWYRQDPGLGLRLIYFSYDVKMKEKGDIPEGYSVSREKKERFSLILESASTNQTSMYLCAISTDRGRSRGSQPQHFGDGTRLSIL.

This clonotype was picked up many times. V usage is TRBV5-1 and J usage is TRBJ2-3; tentatively, D is TRBD2 (6 bases). Germline values: CDR1 SGHRS, CDR2 YFSETQ. Trimming removed 0 bases from V and 0 bases from J, with 14 bases in between. The CDR3 has 17 residues. CDR3 sequence reads: CASSLAPGGASTDTQYF. CDR3 nucleotides: TGCGCCAGCAGCTTGGCCCCCGGAGGGGCTAGCACAGATACGCAGTATTTT.

The sample holds many counts of this clonotype. CDR3 protein: CSAHYNEQFF. DNA of the CDR3: TGCAGTGCTCACTACAATGAGCAGTTCTTC. The rearrangement uses TRBV20-1 and TRBJ2-1; D not certain. V gave up 5 bases and J gave up 3 bases, with 2 bases separating them. Germline V gene sequence: CDR1 DFQATT, CDR2 SNEGSKA (reference sequence). This CDR3 comprises 10 residues.

In this sample, this clonotype turned up many times. V is TRBV9 and J is TRBJ2-3, with D unclear. Germline CDR1 and CDR2: SGDLS and YYNGEE. V was trimmed by 4 bases and J by 4 bases, leaving 10 bases between them. The CDR3 length is 13 residues. In nucleotides, the CDR3 is TGTGCCAGCAGCCCGACCGGTTCAGATACGCAGTATTTT. This codes for CASSPTGSDTQYF.

This clonotype is judged medium-sized (0.01 to 0.1%). The V and J genes are TRBV7-2 and TRBJ2-1; D uncertain. The germline V and J ends were trimmed by 0 bases and 9 bases, with 3 bases remaining between them. CDR1 and CDR2 (germline): SGHTA, FQGNSA. The CDR3 runs to 11 residues. CDR3 loop: CASSLASEQFF. The CDR3 coding sequence is TGTGCCAGCAGCTTAGCTAGTGAGCAGTTCTTC.

Many counts were recorded for this clonotype. The rearrangement links TRBV5-1 to TRBJ1-5; TRBD1 matches at 7 bases. Trimming removed 0 bases from V and 7 bases from J; junction bases left unmatched: 1. There are 13 residues in the CDR3. The germline V gene has CDR1 SGHRS and CDR2 YFSETQ. As DNA, the CDR3 is TGCGCCAGCAGCTTGGGACAGGGCCAGCCCCAGCATTTT. Its protein is CASSLGQGQPQHF.